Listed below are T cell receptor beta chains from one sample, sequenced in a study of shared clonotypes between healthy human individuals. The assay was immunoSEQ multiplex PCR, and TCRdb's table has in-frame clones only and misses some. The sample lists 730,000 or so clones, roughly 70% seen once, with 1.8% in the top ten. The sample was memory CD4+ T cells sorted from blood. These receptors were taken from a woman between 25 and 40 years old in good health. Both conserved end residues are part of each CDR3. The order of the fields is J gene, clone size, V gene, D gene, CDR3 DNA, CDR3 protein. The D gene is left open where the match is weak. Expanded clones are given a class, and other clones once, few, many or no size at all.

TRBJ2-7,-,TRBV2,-,TGTGCCAGCCACGAGGCCCAGTCCTACGAGCAGTACTTC,CASHEAQSYEQYF
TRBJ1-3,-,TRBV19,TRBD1,TGTGCCAGTAGCAAACAGGGGGCCGGAAACACCATATATTTT,CASSKQGAGNTIYF
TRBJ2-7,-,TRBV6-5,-,TGTGCCAGCAGTTACTCTAGCGCACTTTCCTACGAGCAGTACTTC,CASSYSSALSYEQYF
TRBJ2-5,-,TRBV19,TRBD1,TGTGCCAGTCAAAAGGACAGGGGGCAAGAGACCCAGTACTTC,CASQKDRGQETQYF
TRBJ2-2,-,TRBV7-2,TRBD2,TGTGCCAGCAGCAAAAGACTAGCGGTGGGGAACACCGGGGAGCTGTTTTTT,CASSKRLAVGNTGELFF
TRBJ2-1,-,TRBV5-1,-,TGCGCCAGCACTCCCCTGGGGCGGGATCACAATGAGCAGTTCTTC,CASTPLGRDHNEQFF
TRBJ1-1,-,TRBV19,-,TGTGCCAGTACCACGCACAAGGGGAGTGAAGCTTTCTTT,CASTTHKGSEAFF
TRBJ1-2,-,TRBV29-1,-,TGCAGCGTTGCCGGTCTCTATGGCTACACCTTC,CSVAGLYGYTF
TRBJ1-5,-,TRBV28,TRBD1,TGTGCCAGCAGTTTTTCAGGGGGCTCGGATCAGCCCCAGCATTTT,CASSFSGGSDQPQHF
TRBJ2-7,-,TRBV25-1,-,TGTGCCAGCAGTGAACACAGGGGCGGACTAGCCCTCCACGAGCAGTACTTC,CASSEHRGGLALHEQYF
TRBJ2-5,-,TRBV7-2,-,TGTGCCAGCAGCTTAGTTGTAGGGCAAGAGACCCAGTACTTC,CASSLVVGQETQYF
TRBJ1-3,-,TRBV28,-,TGTGCCAGCAGTTATACAAGGGCTCTGGGAAACACCATATATTTT,CASSYTRALGNTIYF
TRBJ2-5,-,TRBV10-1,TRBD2,TGCGCCAGCAGTGAGGGGAGGGGAGAGACCCAGTACTTC,CASSEGRGETQYF
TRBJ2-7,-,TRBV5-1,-,TGCGCCAGCAGCCTCTTCCCAGGTAATACCTACGAGCAGTACTTC,CASSLFPGNTYEQYF
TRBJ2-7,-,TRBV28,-,TGTGCCACCCAGTTGTCGGGGAAAGATCTCTACGAGCAGTACTTC,CATQLSGKDLYEQYF
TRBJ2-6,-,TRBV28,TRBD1,TGTGCCAGTAGGACAGGGACCTACTCTGGGGCCAACGTCCTGACTTTC,CASRTGTYSGANVLTF
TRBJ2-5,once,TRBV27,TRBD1,TGTGCCAGCAGTTTAGGAAATCGAGGGACAGGAAAAGCGGAGACCCAGTACTTC,CASSLGNRGTGKAETQYF
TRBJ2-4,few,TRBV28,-,TGTGCCAGCAGTCGACAGTTTCTAGCCAAAAACATTCAGTACTTC,CASSRQFLAKNIQYF
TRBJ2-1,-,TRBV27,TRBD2,TGTGCCAGCAGTCCAACGTCTAGCGGGACCTACAATGAGCAGTTCTTC,CASSPTSSGTYNEQFF
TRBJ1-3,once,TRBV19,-,TGTGCCAGTACCATAACTCCACGGGACTTAGCTGGAAACACCATATATTTT,CASTITPRDLAGNTIYF
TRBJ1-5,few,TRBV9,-,TGTGCCAGCAGCGGCCGGGGGACCCAGCCCCAGCATTTT,CASSGRGTQPQHF
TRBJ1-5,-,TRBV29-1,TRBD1,TGCAGCGTTGCCGGGACAGGGACGGGCAATCAGCCCCAGCATTTT,CSVAGTGTGNQPQHF
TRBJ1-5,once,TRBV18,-,TGTGCCAGCTCACCAGGGGCTGATCAGCCCCAGCATTTT,CASSPGADQPQHF
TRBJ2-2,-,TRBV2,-,TGTGCCAGCGGGAAGACCGGGGTCAACACCGGGGAGCTGTTTTTT,CASGKTGVNTGELFF
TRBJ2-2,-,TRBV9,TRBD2,TGTGCCAGCAGCCCCCGGGACTACGTGCGGGGAAGGGAGCTGTTTTTT,CASSPRDYVRGRELFF